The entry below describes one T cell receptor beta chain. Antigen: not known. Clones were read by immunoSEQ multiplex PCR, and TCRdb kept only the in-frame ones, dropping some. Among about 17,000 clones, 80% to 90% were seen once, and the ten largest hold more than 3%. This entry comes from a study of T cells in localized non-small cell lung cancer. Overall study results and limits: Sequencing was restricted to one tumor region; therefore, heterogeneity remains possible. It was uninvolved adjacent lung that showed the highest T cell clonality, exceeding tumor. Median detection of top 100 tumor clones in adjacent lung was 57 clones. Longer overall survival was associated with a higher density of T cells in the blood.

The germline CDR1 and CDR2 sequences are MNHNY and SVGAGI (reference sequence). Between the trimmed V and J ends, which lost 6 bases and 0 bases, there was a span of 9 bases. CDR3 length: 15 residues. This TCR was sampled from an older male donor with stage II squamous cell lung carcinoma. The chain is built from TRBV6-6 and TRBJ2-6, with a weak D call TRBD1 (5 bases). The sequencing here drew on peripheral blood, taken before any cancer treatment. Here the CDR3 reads CASSGHYSGANVLTF. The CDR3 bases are TGTGCCAGCAGCGGACACTACTCTGGGGCCAACGTCCTGACTTTC.